This record covers a single T cell receptor beta chain. As yet, its antigen is unknown. The data stem from a study of CD8+CD57+ T cells in acquired aplastic anemia. Findings of the study overall: Approximately 29 was the count of CD8+ CDR3 sequences that patients shared with controls.

The CDR3 sequence is 13 residues long. V was pared by 5 bases and J by 6 bases, with 13 bases between. For CDR3 and TCR beta VDJ profiling, genomic DNA was the template used. TCRdb independently ran MiXCR on the reads; one entry per CDR3 protein. The sample holds 350,000 to 450,000 distinct CDR3 sequences, 65% to 75% seen once. This chain joins TRBV12-3 or TRBV12-4 and TRBJ1-2, with D possibly being TRBD1 (6 bases). Source material: sorted CD4+, CD8+, or CD8+CD57+ T cells (not recorded which) from PBMCs. This TCR was sampled from a human donor in good health, serving as a control. Here the CDR3 reads CASSLLQGDGYTF. CDR3 nucleotides: TGTGCCAGCAGTCTTTTACAGGGAGATGGCTACACCTTC.